The 32 T cell receptor beta chains below come from one sample, sequenced in a study of T cell responses to AZD1222 COVID-19 vaccine. Produced via immunoSEQ multiplex PCR; TCRdb's table is partial and in-frame only. The profile shows nearly 35,000 clones, 75% to 90% of them singletons. Material: peripheral blood, obtained on day 0 of AZD1222 vaccination. The receptors derive from an adult in good health.

This clone was picked up a small number of times. The chain combines TRBV11-2 with TRBJ1-2; D is perhaps TRBD1 (5 bases). The CDR3 is made up of 17 amino acids. Germline loops: CDR1 SGHAT, CDR2 FQNNGV. Trimming shortened V by 0 bases and J by 4 bases, and 18 bases separated the two germline ends. The CDR3 loop reads CASSLDRGGSDFYGYTF. Here the CDR3 DNA reads TGTGCCAGCAGCTTAGACCGGGGGGGTTCCGACTTCTATGGCTACACCTTC.

The rearrangement links TRBV11-1 to TRBJ2-1; the D gene is possibly TRBD2 (6 bases). Trimming took 5 bases from V and 7 from J, leaving 18 bases between them. Looked up from germline, CDR1 is SGHAT and CDR2 is FQDESV (reference sequence). The CDR3 runs to 15 residues. CDR3 DNA: TGTGCCAGCAGCCGAGGGAGGTCGGGCGTGAATGAGCAGTTCTTC. This sequence encodes CASSRGRSGVNEQFF.

The rearrangement joins TRBV18 to TRBJ1-3; D might be TRBD1 (6 bases). This CDR3 is built from 15 residues. Per germline, CDR1 KGHSH and CDR2 LQKENI. The V and J ends lost 3 bases and 0 bases respectively, with 9 bases between them. CDR3 residues: CASSPGADSGNTIYF. CDR3 in DNA: TGTGCCAGCTCACCGGGGGCAGACTCTGGAAACACCATATATTTT.

CDR3 nucleotide sequence: TGTGCCAGCTCACCGACAGGCGGGGATCAGCCCCAGCATTTT. Protein: CASSPTGGDQPQHF. The chain has TRBV18 and TRBJ1-5, with D tentatively TRBD1 (6 bases). Trimming cost V 3 bases and J 5 bases, with 11 bases left between them. The CDR3 is 14 residues long. Germline lookup yields CDR1 KGHSH and CDR2 LQKENI.

J is TRBJ1-2 and V is TRBV5-1, with D possibly matching TRBD1 (5 bases). The CDR3 is 11 amino acids. The germline V gene encodes CDR1 SGHRS and CDR2 YFSETQ. Trimming took 0 bases from V and 12 from J, leaving 9 bases between them. CDR3 protein: CASSLGGINTF. DNA of the CDR3: TGCGCCAGCAGCTTGGGGGGGATCAACACCTTC.

This clone was recorded once. The V gene is TRBV6-5, the J gene TRBJ1-1; D is undetermined. The CDR3 runs 15 residues. Germline CDR1 MNHEY, CDR2 SVGAGI. V was clipped by 1 base and J by 0 bases, with 9 bases between them. The chain's CDR3 is CASSYYPRMNTEAFF. For the CDR3, the DNA is TGTGCCAGCAGTTACTATCCCAGGATGAACACTGAAGCTTTCTTT.

This sequence joins TRBV7-6 and TRBJ2-3; 8 nucleotides match TRBD2. V shed 4 bases and J 3 bases; nucleotides not matched to a gene: 6. Germline-derived CDR1 and CDR2 are SGHVS and FNYEAQ. This CDR3 is built from 15 residues. CDR3 residues: CASSSGGHRTDTQYF. In DNA form, the CDR3 reads TGTGCCAGCAGCTCGGGGGGGCACCGTACAGATACGCAGTATTTT. Variable domain in full (rest from reference TRBV7-6 and TRBJ2-3): GAGVSQSPRYKVTKRGQDVALRCDPISGHVSLYWYRQALGQGPEFLTYFNYEAQQDKSGLPNDRFSAERPEGSISTLTIQRTEQRDSAMYRCASSSGGHRTDTQYFGPGTRLTVL.

The chain links TRBV30 to TRBJ1-2; D perhaps matches TRBD1 (6 bases). V lost 3 bases and J lost 5, with 16 bases in between. The CDR3 runs 14 residues. Looked up from germline, CDR1 is GTSNPN and CDR2 is SVGIG (reference sequence). DNA for the CDR3: TGTGCCTGGAGCCGGGACACCCCTGGGTATGGCTACACCTTC. Translated: CAWSRDTPGYGYTF.

This clone was detected once. The V and J genes are TRBV30 and TRBJ1-3; the D gene is possibly TRBD1 (6 bases). The CDR3 totals 15 residues. The V gene's germline CDR1 is GTSNPN and CDR2 SVGIG (reference sequence). Between the trimmed V and J ends, which lost 2 bases and 0 bases, there was a span of 11 bases. The CDR3: CAWSTTGPSGNTIYF. CDR3 in DNA: TGTGCCTGGAGTACGACAGGACCCTCTGGAAACACCATATATTTT.

The chain joins TRBV11-2 to TRBJ1-3, with 7 positions matching TRBD1. The germline V gene encodes CDR1 SGHAT and CDR2 FQNNGV. Trimming removed 3 bases from V and 0 bases from J; junction bases left unmatched: 2. The CDR3 contains 15 residues. The CDR3 nucleotides read TGTGCCAGCAGCTTCAGGGGGTTCTCTGGAAACACCATATATTTT. Translation gives CASSFRGFSGNTIYF.

J is TRBJ1-6 and V is TRBV6-5; D is ambiguous. Trimming removed 6 bases at V and 6 bases at J, with 12 bases between. There are 14 residues in the CDR3. Germline CDR1 reads MNHEY; CDR2 reads SVGAGI. CDR3 region: CASRLERANSPLHF. The CDR3, as DNA: TGTGCCAGCAGGTTAGAAAGGGCTAATTCACCCCTCCACTTT.

The V and J genes are TRBV7-3 and TRBJ2-1, with D perhaps TRBD1 or TRBD2 (7 bases each). The CDR3 consists of 14 residues. The germline gives CDR1 SGHTA, CDR2 FQGTGA. Trimming left V 1 base short and J 9 bases short, with 13 bases between. The CDR3 here is CASSLMGGGSEQFF. The CDR3 region has the DNA TGTGCCAGCAGCTTAATGGGAGGGGGCTCTGAGCAGTTCTTC.

The gene calls are TRBV10-3 and TRBJ1-1, with TRBD1 matching over 12 bases. This CDR3 is 16 amino acids long. With V trimmed by 2 bases and J by 6 bases, 7 bases remained unmatched. CDR1 and CDR2 from the germline V gene are ENHRY and SYGVKD. CDR3 sequence: CAISEQPGQGAPEAFF. Here the CDR3 DNA reads TGTGCCATCAGTGAGCAACCGGGACAGGGGGCCCCTGAAGCTTTCTTT.

This chain joins TRBV28 and TRBJ1-3, with D maybe TRBD1 (5 bases). CDR3 length: 13 amino acids. Trimming shortened V by 6 bases and J by 4 bases, and 10 bases separated the two germline ends. CDR1 MDHEN and CDR2 SYDVKM come from the germline V gene. The CDR3 DNA reads as TGTGCCAGCAGGCCCAGACAGGGAAACACCATATATTTT. Protein sequence: CASRPRQGNTIYF.

This chain uses TRBV9 with TRBJ1-2; the match to TRBD1 covers 10 bases. Germline loops: CDR1 SGDLS, CDR2 YYNGEE. This CDR3 contains 14 residues. After removal of 3 bases from V and 8 bases from J, the junction contained 7 bases not matched to a gene. The CDR3 is CASSGDRGWYGYTF. In DNA, the CDR3 is TGTGCCAGCAGCGGGGACAGGGGTTGGTACGGCTACACCTTC.

This chain joins TRBV5-4 and TRBJ1-1; tentatively, D is TRBD1 (5 bases). CDR1 is SGHNT and CDR2 is YYREEE in the germline V gene (reference sequence). Trimming cost V 0 bases and J 13 bases, with 16 bases left between them. CDR3 length equals 13 residues. CDR3 coding DNA: TGTGCCAGCAGCTTGGGAAGGGAGGGGATGGATTTCTTT. This gives the protein CASSLGREGMDFF. Full variable domain (remainder filled in from reference TRBV5-4 and TRBJ1-1): ETGVTQSPTHLIKTRGQQVTLRCSSQSGHNTVSWYQQALGQGPQFIFQYYREEENGRGNFPPRFSGLQFPNYSSELNVNALELDDSALYLCASSLGREGMDFFGQGTRLTVV.

The chain employs TRBV28 and TRBJ2-7; a weak D match, TRBD2 (6 bases). The V gene's germline CDR1 is MDHEN and CDR2 SYDVKM. Trimming pared 4 bases from V and 4 bases from J, leaving 14 bases between. CDR3 length: 14 residues. The CDR3 region is CASSSPGGGYEQYF. CDR3 DNA sequence: TGTGCCAGCAGTTCCCCTGGGGGAGGTTACGAGCAGTACTTC.

This clone was counted a single time. V and J are TRBV5-4 and TRBJ2-3; D call uncertain. Germline-derived CDR1 and CDR2 are SGHNT and YYREEE (reference sequence). Trimming cost V 3 bases and J 2 bases, with 7 bases left between them. The CDR3 has 13 amino acids. The CDR3 region is CASSYPHTDTQYF. The CDR3 DNA is TGTGCCAGCAGCTATCCCCACACAGATACGCAGTATTTT.

The CDR3 here is CASSQQGATQYF. CDR3 in DNA: TGTGCCAGCAGTCAGCAGGGGGCTACGCAGTATTTT. The chain has TRBV2 and TRBJ2-3, with 8 bases lining up with TRBD1. Germline V gene sequence: CDR1 SNHLY, CDR2 FYNNEI. This CDR3 region has 12 residues. The junction had 3 bases not matched to a gene; V was cut back by 5 bases and J by 8 bases.

V gene TRBV3-1 (or the pseudogene TRBV3-2) combines with J gene TRBJ1-6; D may be TRBD1 (5 bases). V gave up 3 bases and J gave up 8 bases, with 8 bases separating them. The CDR3 is 13 amino acids. The V gene's germline CDR1 is LGHDT and CDR2 YNNKEL (reference sequence). The CDR3, as DNA: TGTGCCAGCAGCCATACAGGAGATTCACCCCTCCACTTT. Protein: CASSHTGDSPLHF.

The chain carries TRBV19 and TRBJ2-6; D tentatively reads TRBD1 or TRBD2 (5 bases each). The CDR3 contains 17 residues. Looked up from germline, CDR1 is LNHDA and CDR2 is SQIVND (reference sequence). V was clipped by 6 bases and J by 4 bases, with 19 bases between them. DNA of the CDR3: TGTGCCAGTAGGGACCGGGGCTCGGGTTCAGGGGCCAACGTCCTGACTTTC. It codes for CASRDRGSGSGANVLTF.

The rearrangement joins TRBV7-2 to TRBJ2-2, with TRBD2 matching over 10 bases. Germline-derived CDR1 and CDR2 are SGHTA and FQGNSA. V gave up 7 bases and J gave up 4 bases; unmatched junction bases: 9. The CDR3 contains 16 residues. CDR3 residues: CASTFSGGDLTGELFF. The DNA of the CDR3 is TGTGCCAGCACCTTCAGCGGGGGGGACCTCACCGGGGAGCTGTTTTTT.

This chain joins TRBV10-3 and TRBJ2-3, with TRBD1 identical over 8 bases. This CDR3 has 15 residues. V dropped 0 bases and J dropped 3; count of bases not matched to a gene: 2. In germline, CDR1 is ENHRY, CDR2 SYGVKD. CDR3 in amino acids: CAISESTGATDTQYF. The CDR3, as DNA: TGTGCCATCAGTGAGTCGACAGGGGCTACAGATACGCAGTATTTT.

This clone was seen a single time. The chain links TRBV7-3 to TRBJ1-2; D not resolved. The CDR3 sequence is 15 residues long. The V and J ends lost 2 bases and 5 bases respectively, with 15 bases between them. Germline lookup yields CDR1 SGHTA and CDR2 FQGTGA. The CDR3 sequence is CASSLGSGPLYGYTF. DNA of the CDR3: TGTGCCAGCAGCTTAGGATCCGGACCGCTATATGGCTACACCTTC. The full variable domain, in which reference TRBV7-3 and TRBJ1-2 provide the parts outside the CDR3, is GAGVSQTPSNKVTEKGKYVELRCDPISGHTALYWYRQSLGQGPEFLIYFQGTGAADDSGLPNDRFFAVRPEGSVSTLKIQRTERGDSAVYLCASSLGSGPLYGYTFGSGTRLTVV.

V is TRBV7-9 and J is TRBJ2-2; D may be TRBD2 (5 bases). The CDR3 is 18 amino acids. V was clipped by 0 bases and J by 2 bases, with 16 bases between them. Germline V gene sequence: CDR1 SEHNR, CDR2 FQNEAQ (reference sequence). The CDR3 sequence is CASSLAQRLAANTGELFF. The CDR3 DNA is TGTGCCAGCAGCTTAGCGCAGCGCCTAGCCGCAAACACCGGGGAGCTGTTTTTT.

The V call is TRBV18, the J call TRBJ2-2; D gene uncertain. CDR3 length equals 13 residues. The V and J ends lost 2 bases and 6 bases respectively, with 7 bases between them. Germline-derived CDR1 and CDR2 are KGHSH and LQKENI. This CDR3 is CASSPMLSGELFF. CDR3 coding DNA: TGTGCCAGCTCACCAATGCTATCCGGGGAGCTGTTTTTT.

This clone was counted a few times. The rearrangement links TRBV27 to TRBJ2-5; D remains unclear. This CDR3 contains 12 residues. Germline V lookup: CDR1 MNHEY, CDR2 SMNVEV (reference sequence). With 5 bases removed from V and 0 bases from J, the gap between germline ends came to 4 bases. CDR3 in amino acids: CASSPYQETQYF. CDR3 DNA: TGTGCCAGCAGTCCGTACCAAGAGACCCAGTACTTC.

The V and J genes are TRBV7-2 and TRBJ1-4; 8 bases match TRBD1. There are 14 residues in the CDR3. CDR1 is SGHTA and CDR2 is FQGNSA in the germline V gene. The V segment lost 5 bases and the J segment 6 bases; nucleotides outside the gene matches: 5. CDR3 nucleotides: TGTGCCAGCAGCCGGACAGGGATTGATGAAAAACTGTTTTTT. The encoded protein is CASSRTGIDEKLFF.

The chain recombines TRBV5-1 with TRBJ2-1; 8 bases map to TRBD1. J gave up 0 bases and V 5 bases, and 7 bases lay outside the gene matches. The CDR3 has 16 amino acids. Looked up from germline, CDR1 is SGHRS and CDR2 is YFSETQ. CDR3 protein: CASRHRQGSSYNEQFF. CDR3 bases: TGCGCCAGCAGGCACCGACAGGGGAGCTCCTACAATGAGCAGTTCTTC. The entire variable domain, with the rest obtained from reference TRBV5-1 and TRBJ2-1, is as follows: KAGVTQTPRYLIKTRGQQVTLSCSPISGHRSVSWYQQTPGQGLQFLFEYFSETQRNKGNFPGRFSGRQFSNSRSEMNVSTLELGDSALYLCASRHRQGSSYNEQFFGPGTRLTVL.

The chain is built from TRBV30 and TRBJ2-5, with 9 bases matching TRBD1. The V segment lost 3 bases and the J segment 7 bases; nucleotides outside the gene matches: 9. CDR3 length equals 14 residues. The germline V gene has CDR1 GTSNPN and CDR2 SVGIG (reference sequence). The CDR3 region is CAWRPGTGSGTQYF. CDR3 sequence (DNA): TGTGCCTGGAGGCCCGGGACAGGGTCCGGGACCCAGTACTTC.

The chain has TRBV19 and TRBJ1-2; D gene uncertain. The CDR3 contains 12 residues. CDR1 and CDR2 (germline): LNHDA, SQIVND (reference sequence). V was trimmed by 7 bases and J by 7 bases, leaving 13 bases between them. In nucleotides, the CDR3 is TGTGCCAGTACCCAAGAGGGTTTTGGCTACACCTTC. It translates to CASTQEGFGYTF.

The gene calls are TRBV4-1 and TRBJ1-2; 7 bases match TRBD1. The CDR3 covers 15 residues. After removal of 1 base from V and 2 bases from J, the junction contained 4 bases not matched to a gene. Germline V CDR1 and CDR2: MGHRA, YSYEKL. The CDR3 loop is CASSQAQGGNYGYTF. The CDR3 bases are TGCGCCAGCAGCCAAGCGCAGGGGGGGAACTATGGCTACACCTTC.